One sample yielded the 14 T cell receptor beta chains listed below, sequenced in a study of blood T cell repertoires in COVID-19 (dated by TCRdb to the early 2020s). Receptor libraries were prepared by the immunoSEQ multiplex PCR assay. The table was pulled from immuneACCESS by TCRdb, which kept in-frame rearrangements only. Such tables lose some clones; where checked, under half of the loss comes from unresolved V genes, and the rest has no known cause. The sample table holds 200,000 to 250,000 clones, of which around 87% were seen once. The top ten clonotypes cover about 16% of the sample. Sequenced: PBMCs or T cells enriched from blood (not recorded which). The receptor source for this set is a man aged 25 to 40 who had been exposed to COVID-19.

V is TRBV2 and J is TRBJ2-5; 14 bases are a match to TRBD2. V lost 7 bases to trimming and J lost 1 base; unmatched junction nucleotides: 8. CDR3 length equals 17 residues. Germline-derived CDR1 and CDR2 are SNHLY and FYNNEI. The CDR3 loop is CASIGLAGGYLQETQYF. The CDR3 DNA reads TGTGCCAGCATCGGACTAGCGGGGGGCTACCTCCAAGAGACCCAGTACTTC. Looking up the rest from reference TRBV2 and TRBJ2-5 gives the full variable domain: EPEVTQTPSHQVTQMGQEVILRCVPISNHLYFYWYRQILGQKVEFLVSFYNNEISEKSEIFDDQFSVERPDGSNFTLKIRSTKLEDSAMYFCASIGLAGGYLQETQYFGPGTRLLVL.

The J gene is TRBJ2-2, the V gene TRBV4-3; tentative D call: TRBD2 (6 bases). The V gene lost 3 bases and the J gene lost 5 bases, with 16 bases spanning the gap. The CDR3 loop spans 16 amino acids. In germline, CDR1 is LGHNA, CDR2 YSLEER. The CDR3 bases are TGCGCCAGCAGCCAGAGACTAGTTTCTGGTACCGGGGAGCTGTTTTTT. It encodes CASSQRLVSGTGELFF.

This sequence joins TRBV5-5 and TRBJ1-1; D is possibly TRBD1 (6 bases). In germline, CDR1 is SGHKS, CDR2 YYEKEE (reference sequence). The V and J ends lost 2 bases and 0 bases respectively, with 20 bases between them. The CDR3 runs 18 residues. CDR3 in DNA: TGTGCCAGCAGCTTAGGCCAGGGGAGTTTAGGGATGAACACTGAAGCTTTCTTT. This codes for CASSLGQGSLGMNTEAFF.

The chain combines TRBV4-1 with TRBJ1-2, with 7 bases matching TRBD1. CDR1 and CDR2 from the germline V gene are MGHRA and YSYEKL. V was pared by 0 bases and J by 6 bases, with 19 bases of the junction left unmatched. There are 19 residues in the CDR3. CDR3 protein: CASSQDPSLLQGPLDGYTF. The CDR3 bases are TGCGCCAGCAGCCAAGACCCTTCTTTGTTACAGGGGCCGTTGGATGGCTACACCTTC.

V and J are TRBV2 and TRBJ1-5; D is unclear. CDR1 is SNHLY and CDR2 is FYNNEI in the germline V gene. The CDR3 runs to 13 residues. V was pared by 4 bases and J by 7 bases, with 11 bases between. CDR3 sequence: CASSVDYGQPQHF. The CDR3 coding sequence is TGTGCCAGCAGTGTAGACTACGGACAGCCCCAGCATTTT.

The chain is built from TRBV6-5 and TRBJ2-7, with D tentatively TRBD1 (6 bases). CDR3 length: 11 amino acids. V lost 8 bases, J lost 7 bases, and 12 bases lay in between. CDR1 is MNHEY, CDR2 SVGAGI, per germline. CDR3 loop: CASGRGTEQYF. CDR3 sequence (DNA): TGTGCCAGCGGCAGGGGCACAGAGCAGTACTTC.

The chain recombines TRBV4-2 with TRBJ1-5, with D unclear. With 1 base removed from V and 7 bases from J, the gap between germline ends came to 14 bases. CDR1 and CDR2 (germline): LGHNA, YNFKEQ. The CDR3 runs 15 residues. The CDR3 bases are TGTGCCAGCAGCCAAGTTGTAGTCACGGGGCAGCCCCAGCATTTT. Translation gives CASSQVVVTGQPQHF.

The rearrangement uses TRBV3-1 (or the pseudogene TRBV3-2) and TRBJ2-3; 10 bases match TRBD2. The germline V gene encodes CDR1 LGHDT and CDR2 YNNKEL (reference sequence). The V and J ends lost 4 bases and 6 bases, in that order; junction bases with no gene match: 7. This CDR3 has 15 residues. CDR3 protein: CASSPRTAGGDTQYF. In DNA form, the CDR3 reads TGTGCCAGCAGCCCACGGACAGCGGGAGGGGATACGCAGTATTTT.

This chain links TRBV4-3 with TRBJ1-2; D is perhaps TRBD1 (6 bases). CDR3 length: 15 amino acids. Trimming cost V 0 bases and J 0 bases, with 8 bases left between them. Germline loops: CDR1 LGHNA, CDR2 YSLEER. The CDR3 DNA reads TGCGCCAGCAGCCAAGAGGACAGAACTAACTATGGCTACACCTTC. As protein: CASSQEDRTNYGYTF.

The J gene is TRBJ1-2, the V gene TRBV27; D is unresolved. CDR1 is MNHEY and CDR2 is SMNVEV in the germline V gene (reference sequence). Trimming shortened V by 0 bases and J by 4 bases, and 6 bases separated the two germline ends. The CDR3 runs to 13 residues. The CDR3 DNA is TGTGCCAGCAGTTTATCTGAGGCCTATGGCTACACCTTC. Its translation: CASSLSEAYGYTF.

The chain combines TRBV14 with TRBJ2-5; D is uncertain. Germline V gene lookup returns CDR1 SGHDN and CDR2 FVKESK. V lost 4 bases to trimming and J lost 0 bases, with 15 bases between them. CDR3 length: 16 residues. In DNA, the CDR3 is TGTGCCAGCAGCCGGAGATACTTGACTTACCAAGAGACCCAGTACTTC. Encoded protein: CASSRRYLTYQETQYF.

This clone was counted a single time. The CDR3 DNA reads TGTGCCAGCTCACCCGATAGCGGTGGACTCATCACAGATACGCAGTATTTT. Translated, it gives CASSPDSGGLITDTQYF. J is TRBJ2-3 and V is TRBV18; D might be TRBD2 (6 bases). Trimming took 3 bases from V and 2 from J, leaving 18 bases between them. Germline CDR1 is KGHSH and CDR2 is LQKENI. This CDR3 is 17 amino acids long.

The V call is TRBV5-5, the J call TRBJ1-4, with 8 bases aligning to TRBD1. This CDR3 is built from 15 residues. Trimming cost V 3 bases and J 6 bases; bases outside gene matches: 7. Germline loops: CDR1 SGHKS, CDR2 YYEKEE (reference sequence). The CDR3 DNA is TGTGCCAGCAGCTCGGACAGGGTTCTGGATGAAAAACTGTTTTTT. It encodes CASSSDRVLDEKLFF.

In its sample, this clone was seen a few times. The chain links TRBV19 to TRBJ1-1; 8 positions agree with TRBD1. Germline CDR1 is LNHDA and CDR2 is SQIVND (reference sequence). This CDR3 comprises 16 residues. V trimming: 3 bases; J trimming: 9 bases; junction bases outside the gene matches: 15. The CDR3 loop reads CASSIERGDRYSKAFF. DNA of the CDR3: TGTGCCAGTAGTATTGAAAGGGGGGACAGGTATTCGAAAGCTTTCTTT. Full variable domain (missing parts from reference TRBV19 and TRBJ1-1): DGGITQSPKYLFRKEGQNVTLSCEQNLNHDAMYWYRQDPGQGLRLIYYSQIVNDFQKGDIAEGYSVSREKKESFPLTVTSAQKNPTAFYLCASSIERGDRYSKAFFGQGTRLTVV.